The 30 T cell receptor beta chains given below trace back to one sample, sequenced in a study of control samples from healthy donors and cancer patients. Some clones are missing from TCRdb's copy, which holds only in-frame ones; the method was immunoSEQ multiplex PCR. The sample carries about 82,000 clones, 94% recorded once. The specimen sequenced was blood. The receptors derive from a woman under 30 in good health.

The V and J genes are TRBV24-1 and TRBJ2-4; D perhaps matches TRBD2 (5 bases). The germline V gene has CDR1 KGHDR and CDR2 SFDVKD. The CDR3 runs to 13 residues. Deletions cut 3 bases from V and 3 bases from J, with 5 bases between. CDR3 residues: CATSDAGKNIQYF. In DNA form, the CDR3 reads TGTGCCACCAGTGATGCGGGCAAAAACATTCAGTACTTC.

The chain is built from TRBV27 and TRBJ1-2; tentative D call: TRBD1 (5 bases). Per germline, CDR1 MNHEY and CDR2 SMNVEV (reference sequence). V was pared by 5 bases and J by 8 bases, with 24 bases between. The CDR3 runs to 16 residues. The CDR3 reads CASSPLPPGRGSGYTF. The CDR3, as DNA: TGTGCCAGCAGTCCACTCCCCCCCGGGAGGGGTAGCGGCTACACCTTC.

The chain links TRBV11-1 to TRBJ2-5; D might be TRBD1 (7 bases). The CDR3 is 14 amino acids. The germline gives CDR1 SGHAT, CDR2 FQDESV (reference sequence). With 7 bases removed from V and 4 bases from J, the gap between germline ends came to 16 bases. CDR3 sequence reads: CASILRGAGETQYF. CDR3 bases: TGTGCCAGCATCCTCAGGGGGGCGGGAGAGACCCAGTACTTC.

V gene TRBV7-3 combines with J gene TRBJ2-2; possibly TRBD2 for D (6 bases). The V end was cut by 5 bases, the J end by 7 bases, with 17 bases between. Germline CDR1 reads SGHTA; CDR2 reads FQGTGA. The CDR3 totals 15 residues. The CDR3: CASSPLAPTLGELFF. CDR3 nucleotides: TGTGCCAGCAGCCCACTAGCACCGACCCTCGGGGAGCTGTTTTTT. Based on the CDR3 plus reference TRBV7-3 and TRBJ2-2, the full variable domain is GAGVSQTPSNKVTEKGKYVELRCDPISGHTALYWYRQSLGQGPEFLIYFQGTGAADDSGLPNDRFFAVRPEGSVSTLKIQRTERGDSAVYLCASSPLAPTLGELFFGEGSRLTVL.

The chain couples TRBV18 to TRBJ2-1, with D possibly called TRBD1 or TRBD2 (6 bases each). Germline V gene data show CDR1 as KGHSH and CDR2 as LQKENI. The CDR3 runs 14 residues. V lost 1 base and J lost 6, with 10 bases in between. As DNA, the CDR3 is TGTGCCAGCTCACCACAGGGGGGTAGCAATGAGCAGTTCTTC. This sequence encodes CASSPQGGSNEQFF.

This sequence joins TRBV11-3 and TRBJ2-1; possibly TRBD2 for D (6 bases). CDR3 length equals 15 residues. Germline V CDR1 and CDR2: SGHNT, YENEEA. V was shortened by 4 bases and J by 8 bases, with 18 bases between the two germline ends. The CDR3 loop reads CASSSGSTSIDEQFF. The CDR3 nucleotides are TGTGCCAGCAGCTCTGGATCGACTAGTATCGATGAGCAGTTCTTC.

The V and J genes are TRBV18 and TRBJ2-7; TRBD2 might be the D (5 bases). This CDR3 is built from 12 residues. In germline, CDR1 is KGHSH, CDR2 LQKENI. With 3 bases removed from V and 3 bases from J, the gap between germline ends came to 6 bases. The DNA for the CDR3 is TGTGCCAGCTCACCCGGGGACTACGAGCAGTACTTC. It codes for CASSPGDYEQYF. The whole variable domain, remainder taken from reference TRBV18 and TRBJ2-7, is NAGVMQNPRHLVRRRGQEARLRCSPMKGHSHVYWYRQLPEEGLKFMVYLQKENIIDESGMPKERFSAEFPKEGPSILRIQQVVRGDSAAYFCASSPGDYEQYFGPGTRLTVT.

This chain joins TRBV20-1 and TRBJ2-7, with no clear D. There are 12 residues in the CDR3. The V gene lost 3 bases and the J gene lost 3 bases, with 9 bases spanning the gap. The germline V gene has CDR1 DFQATT and CDR2 SNEGSKA (reference sequence). CDR3 loop: CSASSILYEQYF. Here the CDR3 DNA reads TGCAGTGCTAGTTCCATACTCTACGAGCAGTACTTC.

J is TRBJ2-1 and V is TRBV15; 14 bases are a match to TRBD2. V lost 3 bases, J lost 6 bases, and 1 base stayed unmatched. Germline CDR1 LNHNV, CDR2 YYDKDF (reference sequence). The CDR3 has 15 amino acids. CDR3 sequence (DNA): TGTGCCACCAGCAGGACTAGCGGGAGGGCCAATGAGCAGTTCTTC. Translating gives CATSRTSGRANEQFF.

The chain links TRBV5-1 to TRBJ1-2; the D is unclear. Germline CDR1 SGHRS, CDR2 YFSETQ. The CDR3 consists of 14 residues. The V and J ends lost 0 bases and 6 bases respectively, with 12 bases between them. Here the CDR3 DNA reads TGCGCCAGCAGCTTGGACTCACTACCGGATGGCTACACCTTC. Residues: CASSLDSLPDGYTF.

This clone was picked up one time. The gene calls are TRBV4-2 and TRBJ1-1; TRBD1 is a possible D gene (6 bases). V gave up 1 base and J gave up 7 bases, with 22 bases separating them. Germline CDR1 is LGHNA and CDR2 is YNFKEQ. The CDR3 consists of 17 residues. CDR3 DNA sequence: TGTGCCAGCAGCCAAGTTAAGGGATGGGACAATAAATATGAAGCTTTCTTT. It is translated as CASSQVKGWDNKYEAFF.

This sequence joins TRBV27 and TRBJ2-3; 7 nucleotides align to TRBD2. V trimming: 4 bases; J trimming: 1 base; junction bases outside the gene matches: 5. The length of the CDR3 is 15 residues. Germline CDR1 is MNHEY and CDR2 is SMNVEV (reference sequence). CDR3 protein: CASSSPAGGTDTQYF. Here the CDR3 DNA reads TGTGCCAGCAGTTCCCCGGCGGGGGGCACAGATACGCAGTATTTT.

The chain couples TRBV6-5 to TRBJ2-7; 7 bases line up with TRBD1. Unmatched junction bases numbered 8, after V lost 6 bases and J lost 0 bases. The CDR3 totals 15 residues. Germline-derived CDR1 and CDR2 are MNHEY and SVGAGI. The CDR3, as DNA: TGTGCCAGCAGCGGGAAGGGGGCCAGCTCCTACGAGCAGTACTTC. The encoded protein is CASSGKGASSYEQYF.

The J gene is TRBJ1-1, the V gene TRBV29-1; 8 nucleotides agree with TRBD1. Germline assignment: CDR1 SQVTM and CDR2 ANQGSEA. V trimming: 4 bases; J trimming: 5 bases; junction bases outside the gene matches: 9. The CDR3 extends over 14 amino acids. The chain's CDR3 is CSVGGAQGGTEAFF. CDR3 in DNA: TGCAGCGTTGGAGGGGCACAGGGGGGGACTGAAGCTTTCTTT. Complete variable domain (other parts from reference TRBV29-1 and TRBJ1-1): SAVISQKPSRDICQRGTSLTIQCQVDSQVTMMFWYRQQPGQSLTLIATANQGSEATYESGFVIDKFPISRPNLTFSTLTVSNMSPEDSSIYLCSVGGAQGGTEAFFGQGTRLTVV.

A single count supports this clone. This chain uses TRBV5-6 with TRBJ2-1; D may be TRBD2 (5 bases). Deletions cut 7 bases from V and 0 bases from J, with 26 bases between. CDR1 is SGHDT, CDR2 YYEEEE, per germline. CDR3 length: 19 residues. The CDR3 here is CASCALGSKSGSSYNEQFF. The CDR3 coding sequence is TGTGCCAGCTGCGCGCTTGGGTCAAAAAGCGGCAGCTCCTACAATGAGCAGTTCTTC. Complete variable domain (other parts from reference TRBV5-6 and TRBJ2-1): DAGVTQSPTHLIKTRGQQVTLRCSPKSGHDTVSWYQQALGQGPQFIFQYYEEEERQRGNFPDRFSGHQFPNYSSELNVNALLLGDSALYLCASCALGSKSGSSYNEQFFGPGTRLTVL.

The chain links TRBV6-1 to TRBJ2-7; the D gene is possibly TRBD1 (5 bases). Per germline, CDR1 MNHNS and CDR2 SASEGT. CDR3 length: 15 amino acids. Trimming cost V 2 bases and J 3 bases, with 14 bases left between them. CDR3 loop: CASSESPARDYEQYF. The CDR3 DNA reads TGTGCCAGCAGTGAATCCCCGGCCAGGGACTACGAGCAGTACTTC.

The chain couples TRBV4-1 to TRBJ2-2, with D hard to call. The V gene lost 1 base and the J gene lost 7 bases, with 7 bases spanning the gap. Germline values: CDR1 MGHRA, CDR2 YSYEKL. The CDR3 consists of 13 residues. The CDR3 region is CASSQGNGGELFF. The CDR3 coding sequence is TGCGCCAGCAGCCAAGGAAATGGCGGGGAGCTGTTTTTT.

The chain uses TRBV25-1 and TRBJ1-3; D is perhaps TRBD1 (5 bases). The germline V and J ends were trimmed by 1 base and 0 bases, with 13 bases remaining between them. Per germline, CDR1 MGHDK and CDR2 SYGVNS. There are 17 residues in the CDR3. CDR3 nucleotides: TGTGCCAGCAGTGAATGGGGCAGTTCGCGCTCTGGAAACACCATATATTTT. Translation gives CASSEWGSSRSGNTIYF.

The chain uses TRBV7-9 and TRBJ1-1; unclear D gene. The CDR3 extends over 10 amino acids. Trimming shortened V by 3 bases and J by 6 bases, and 2 bases separated the two germline ends. Germline CDR1 SEHNR, CDR2 FQNEAQ (reference sequence). The CDR3 DNA reads TGTGCCAGCAGCTTCGCTGAAGCTTTCTTT. This gives the protein CASSFAEAFF. Looking up the rest from reference TRBV7-9 and TRBJ1-1 gives the full variable domain: DTGVSQNPRHKITKRGQNVTFRCDPISEHNRLYWYRQTLGQGPEFLTYFQNEAQLEKSRLLSDRFSAERPKGSFSTLEIQRTEQGDSAMYLCASSFAEAFFGQGTRLTVV.

The chain joins TRBV9 to TRBJ2-1, with 12 bases identical to TRBD2. The CDR3 extends over 18 amino acids. CDR1 is SGDLS and CDR2 is YYNGEE in the germline V gene. V shed 2 bases, J shed 4 bases, and the junction held 10 bases outside the gene matches. The DNA for the CDR3 is TGTGCCAGCAGCGTCGGGAGCTCTGGACTAGCGGGATACAATGAGCAGTTCTTC. It yields the protein CASSVGSSGLAGYNEQFF.

This sequence joins TRBV6-2 or TRBV6-3 and TRBJ2-1; 11 bases are a match to TRBD1. CDR1 MNHEY and CDR2 SVGEGT come from the germline V gene. The J segment lost 5 bases and the V segment lost 0 bases, leaving 3 bases of the junction unmatched. CDR3 length: 16 residues. CDR3 sequence: CASSYSLGQGDNEQFF. CDR3 in DNA: TGTGCCAGCAGTTACTCGTTGGGACAGGGGGACAATGAGCAGTTCTTC.

The chain joins TRBV27 to TRBJ1-2, with 11 bases lining up with TRBD1. From germline, CDR1 is MNHEY and CDR2 SMNVEV (reference sequence). Trimming cost V 1 base and J 4 bases; bases outside gene matches: 5. The CDR3 length is 16 residues. CDR3 in amino acids: CASSLFGTGGGYGYTF. The CDR3 DNA reads as TGTGCCAGCAGTTTATTCGGGACAGGGGGTGGCTATGGCTACACCTTC.

The V and J genes are TRBV27 and TRBJ2-7, with D possibly being TRBD1 (5 bases). V was pared by 2 bases and J by 2 bases, with 7 bases between. The CDR3 loop spans 13 amino acids. Germline CDR1 reads MNHEY; CDR2 reads SMNVEV (reference sequence). The CDR3 region is CASSLDSTYEQYF. The CDR3 region has the DNA TGTGCCAGCAGTTTAGACAGTACCTACGAGCAGTACTTC.

The rearrangement uses TRBV6-5 and TRBJ1-6, with D unclear. The ends were cut back, 4 bases at V and 4 bases at J, with 14 bases in the middle. The CDR3 runs 16 residues. Germline loops: CDR1 MNHEY, CDR2 SVGAGI. Written as DNA, the CDR3 is TGTGCCAGCAGTTTCTATGGACGGCTGTATAATTCACCCCTCCACTTT. This codes for CASSFYGRLYNSPLHF.

J is TRBJ2-1 and V is TRBV9; the D gene is possibly TRBD2 (5 bases). The CDR3 sequence is 17 residues long. Germline CDR1 and CDR2: SGDLS and YYNGEE. V was trimmed by 3 bases and J by 0 bases, leaving 16 bases between them. DNA of the CDR3: TGTGCCAGCAGCGGAGGGAGCGGAATAAGCTCCTACAATGAGCAGTTCTTC. Its translation: CASSGGSGISSYNEQFF.

This sequence joins TRBV14 and TRBJ1-2; a weak D match, TRBD1 (5 bases). Trimming removed 2 bases from V and 3 bases from J, with 10 bases in between. This CDR3 spans 14 amino acids. Germline CDR1 reads SGHDN; CDR2 reads FVKESK. In DNA, the CDR3 is TGTGCCAGCAGCCAAATAGACAGCTACTATGGCTACACCTTC. Translation: CASSQIDSYYGYTF.

The CDR3 DNA follows: TGCGCCAGCAGCCAGCCCGGACAGGGGGCTAATGGCTACACCTTC. Its protein product is CASSQPGQGANGYTF. The V gene is TRBV4-3, the J gene TRBJ1-2; 11 nucleotides agree with TRBD1. The CDR3 has 15 residues. V lost 3 bases to trimming and J lost 6 bases; unmatched junction nucleotides: 6. Germline V CDR1 and CDR2: LGHNA, YSLEER.

This clone has a single count. The chain recombines TRBV5-1 with TRBJ2-2; TRBD1 or TRBD2 may be the D gene (5 bases each). Trimming shortened V by 4 bases and J by 2 bases, and 9 bases separated the two germline ends. The CDR3 has 14 residues. CDR1 SGHRS and CDR2 YFSETQ come from the germline V gene. In DNA form, the CDR3 reads TGCGCCAGCAGCCTCAGGGACAACACCGGGGAGCTGTTTTTT. It specifies CASSLRDNTGELFF.

The sample holds a few counts of this clone. The chain has TRBV2 and TRBJ1-2; D remains unclear. CDR3 length equals 14 residues. CDR1 is SNHLY and CDR2 is FYNNEI in the germline V gene. Trimming cost V 9 bases and J 6 bases, with 20 bases left between them. The CDR3 region is CASHLGKKGHGYTF. The DNA for the CDR3 is TGTGCCAGTCACTTGGGGAAGAAGGGCCATGGCTACACCTTC.

The V and J genes are TRBV9 and TRBJ2-1; D possibly corresponds to TRBD2 (6 bases). CDR1 is SGDLS and CDR2 is YYNGEE in the germline V gene. The ends were cut back, 5 bases at V and 4 bases at J, with 16 bases in the middle. This CDR3 region has 15 residues. The CDR3, as DNA: TGTGCCAGCAGTGTCTTAGCGGCGGGTTACAATGAGCAGTTCTTC. Protein product: CASSVLAAGYNEQFF.